This T cell receptor beta chain was found in a study of T cell responses to AZD1222 COVID-19 vaccine. Regarding the study as a whole: Researchers took repertoire samples only after the peak T cell response had come. Possibly, clonal diversity was underestimated; donors were largely white British and included more females.

Points on this clone: Its antigen is not identified.

V lost 6 bases and J 4 bases, leaving 16 bases between the germline ends. Germline V lookup: CDR1 MNHEY, CDR2 SMNVEV (reference sequence). The CDR3 covers 15 residues. Profiling relied on immunoSEQ multiplex PCR, and the TCRdb table lists in-frame clones only, not all of them. The data show under 130,000 clones, 70% to 90% seen once. The V gene is TRBV27, the J gene TRBJ2-1, with D perhaps TRBD1 (6 bases). The sequencing here drew on peripheral blood, taken 28 days after the second AZD1222 dose. The TCR sequence derives from an adult who received the AZD1222 COVID-19 vaccine. The CDR3: CASREQGGGYNEQFF. For the CDR3, the DNA is TGTGCCAGCAGAGAACAGGGCGGAGGATACAATGAGCAGTTCTTC.